The rows below give T cell receptor beta chains drawn from one sample of a study of T cell responses to AZD1222 COVID-19 vaccine. Data came from immunoSEQ multiplex PCR; TCRdb stores just in-frame clones and leaves some out. There are approximately 85,000 clones in the sample; 80% to 90% occur only once, and 5% to 6.5% lies in the top ten. The sequenced sample was peripheral blood, obtained on day 0 of AZD1222 vaccination. Every receptor here comes from an adult in good health. The CDR3 runs from the conserved cysteine through the conserved F or W. Each record gives: V gene, clone size, D gene, J gene, CDR3 DNA, CDR3 protein. A D gene is named only where the DNA matches it firmly. Clone size is not always given. Where it is, it says once, few, many or a class for expanded clones.

TRBV29-1	.	.	TRBJ1-2	TGCAGCGTCCCAAGAGCGGCGACAGGCCCGTGGGGCTACACCTTC	CSVPRAATGPWGYTF
TRBV2	.	TRBD2	TRBJ2-7	TGTGCCAGCAAGAGCGGGGGTTACGAGCAGTACTTC	CASKSGGYEQYF
TRBV19	once	TRBD1	TRBJ2-2	TGTGCCAGTAGTATAGGGACAGGGGGGCCCGGGGAGCTGTTTTTT	CASSIGTGGPGELFF
TRBV9	.	.	TRBJ1-2	TGTGCCAGCAGCGTGATTGGTGCCGGGGCTAGAGGCTACACCTTC	CASSVIGAGARGYTF
TRBV20-1	.	.	TRBJ1-1	TGCAGTGCTAGTGCGGCCAGAGGGGGGTACACTGAAGCTTTCTTT	CSASAARGGYTEAFF
TRBV5-1	.	.	TRBJ1-2	TGCGCCAGCAGCAAGACAGCTGATGGCTACACCTTC	CASSKTADGYTF
TRBV19	.	.	TRBJ2-1	TGTGCCAGTAGTACTCAGCTAGGGGAGCAGTTCTTC	CASSTQLGEQFF
TRBV6-6	.	TRBD2	TRBJ2-5	TGTGCCAGCAGTTACGCGGGGGGGCAGGGGCAAGAGACCCAGTACTTC	CASSYAGGQGQETQYF
TRBV3-1/TRBV3-2	.	TRBD2	TRBJ2-3	TGTGCCAGCAGCCAAGAGGCTAGCGGGGCAGATACGCAGTATTTT	CASSQEASGADTQYF
TRBV19	.	.	TRBJ2-3	TGTGCCAGTAGTATCGGGCAGGTTAGCACAGATACGCAGTATTTT	CASSIGQVSTDTQYF
TRBV3-1/TRBV3-2	.	TRBD2	TRBJ2-7	TGTGCCAGCAGCCAAAAAATCGGACTAGCGGTCCCCTACGAGCAGTACTTC	CASSQKIGLAVPYEQYF
TRBV7-2	.	.	TRBJ2-7	TGTGCCAGCAGCTCATCCTATTCGAGCTACGAGCAGTACTTC	CASSSSYSSYEQYF
TRBV19	.	.	TRBJ1-2	TGTGCCAGTAGTATAGAACAGGTCCCCTATGGCTACACCTTC	CASSIEQVPYGYTF
TRBV3-1/TRBV3-2	.	TRBD2	TRBJ2-7	TGTGCCAGCAGCCAGGGCGGACTAGCAGGTTACGAGCAGTACTTC	CASSQGGLAGYEQYF
TRBV2	.	TRBD1	TRBJ2-2	TGTGCCAGCAGGAGGGACAGCCCGAACACCGGGGAGCTGTTTTTT	CASRRDSPNTGELFF
TRBV6-2/TRBV6-3	.	TRBD1	TRBJ1-1	TGTGCCAGCAGTACCAAGGGACAGTTGGATGAAGCTTTCTTT	CASSTKGQLDEAFF
TRBV20-1	few	.	TRBJ2-1	TGCAGTGCTGTAGGGTATGAGCAGTTCTTC	CSAVGYEQFF
TRBV5-1	.	TRBD2	TRBJ2-3	TGCGCCAGCAGCTTGGAGGGACTAGCGGGGTGGGGAGATACGCAGTATTTT	CASSLEGLAGWGDTQYF
TRBV3-1/TRBV3-2	.	.	TRBJ1-5	TGTGCCAGCAGCCGGCGGGGTGGCAATCAGCCCCAGCATTTT	CASSRRGGNQPQHF
TRBV5-6	.	.	TRBJ2-4	TGTGCCAGCAGCTTGGGTCGTAGGGACATTCAGTACTTC	CASSLGRRDIQYF
TRBV19	.	.	TRBJ1-1	TGTGCCAGTAGTAGGTTTACAGGGAACACTGAAGCTTTCTTT	CASSRFTGNTEAFF
TRBV7-2	.	.	TRBJ1-2	TGTGCCAGCAGCTTAAGTCAGGGAGTCGGCTATGGCTACACCTTC	CASSLSQGVGYGYTF
TRBV18	.	.	TRBJ1-3	TGTGCCAGCTCACCAGAGGGTTCGGCAGGAAACACCATATATTTT	CASSPEGSAGNTIYF